This T cell receptor (beta chain) was found in a study of OX40 agonist ivuxolimab in advanced cancers. This table comes from immunoSEQ multiplex PCR, and its TCRdb copy is limited to in-frame clones, with some not included. The sample consists of about 93,000 clones, about 91% of them appearing once. CDR3 length: 14 amino acids. The germline V gene encodes CDR1 GTSNPN and CDR2 SVGIG (reference sequence). The ends were cut back, 3 bases at V and 1 base at J, with 12 bases in the middle. The rearrangement links TRBV30 to TRBJ1-2; D is unclear. This sequence was found in an adult with an advanced solid tumor such as melanoma, head and neck, liver or kidney cancer. Sequenced material: CD4+ or CD8+ T cells sorted from blood, taken in a trial of the OX40 agonist ivuxolimab. The DNA of the CDR3 is TGTGCCTGGAGGACAAATCCAAATAACTATGGCTACACCTTC. Amino acids: CAWRTNPNNYGYTF.